The rows below give T cell receptor beta chains drawn from one sample of a study of OX40 agonist ivuxolimab in advanced cancers. Profiling relied on immunoSEQ multiplex PCR, and the TCRdb table lists in-frame clones only, not all of them. The sample records approximately 110,000 clones, about 90% being singletons. The sequencing used CD4+ or CD8+ T cells sorted from blood, collected in a trial of the OX40 agonist ivuxolimab. Receptors originate from an adult with an advanced solid tumor such as melanoma, head and neck, liver or kidney cancer. CDR3s include the opening cysteine and the closing phenylalanine or tryptophan. A D gene is named only where the DNA matches it firmly. Not all rows give a size; the values are once, few, many and, for expanded clones, a class.

CDR3: CASSHSDRDSGNTIYF
DNA: TGCGCCAGCAGCCATTCTGACAGGGATTCAGGAAACACCATATATTTT
length: 16
size: .
D: TRBD1
J: TRBJ1-3
V: TRBV4-3

CDR3: CASSIGRRSYEQYF
DNA: TGTGCCAGTAGTATTGGCAGGAGGTCCTACGAGCAGTACTTC
length: 14
size: .
D: .
J: TRBJ2-7
V: TRBV19

CDR3: CASGDLQETQYF
DNA: TGCGCCAGCGGTGATCTCCAAGAGACCCAGTACTTC
length: 12
size: .
D: .
J: TRBJ2-5
V: TRBV10-1

CDR3: CASSSTRESTYNEQFF
DNA: TGCGCCAGCAGCTCTACCCGGGAGAGCACCTACAATGAGCAGTTCTTC
length: 16
size: once
D: .
J: TRBJ2-1
V: TRBV5-1

CDR3: CASSAGQTDPWPQHF
DNA: TGTGCCAGCAGCGCGGGACAGACCGACCCTTGGCCCCAGCATTTT
length: 15
size: .
D: TRBD1
J: TRBJ1-5
V: TRBV11-3

CDR3: CASSLGRGSTGELFF
DNA: TGTGCCAGCAGCTTAGGAAGGGGATCAACCGGGGAGCTGTTTTTT
length: 15
size: .
D: .
J: TRBJ2-2
V: TRBV7-3

CDR3: CASSLRGESNYGYTF
DNA: TGTGCCAGCAGCTTAAGGGGGGAATCTAACTATGGCTACACCTTC
length: 15
size: .
D: .
J: TRBJ1-2
V: TRBV11-2

CDR3: CASSFISTDTQYF
DNA: TGTGCCAGCAGTTTCATCAGCACAGATACGCAGTATTTT
length: 13
size: .
D: .
J: TRBJ2-3
V: TRBV28

CDR3: CASSSARSSAQYF
DNA: TGTGCCAGCAGCTCCGCTCGGAGTTCGGCGCAGTACTTC
length: 13
size: .
D: .
J: TRBJ2-7
V: TRBV11-3

CDR3: CATSREGARNTEAFF
DNA: TGTGCCACCAGCAGAGAAGGCGCGAGGAACACTGAAGCTTTCTTT
length: 15
size: few
D: .
J: TRBJ1-1
V: TRBV15

CDR3: CASSLLGRGIEAFF
DNA: TGTGCCAGCAGTTTATTAGGCAGGGGTATTGAAGCTTTCTTT
length: 14
size: .
D: .
J: TRBJ1-1
V: TRBV27

CDR3: CASSTSRNTEAFF
DNA: TGTGCCAGCAGCACGTCAAGGAACACTGAAGCTTTCTTT
length: 13
size: .
D: .
J: TRBJ1-1
V: TRBV7-2

CDR3: CASSGDGSNQPQHF
DNA: TGCGCCAGCAGCGGGGACGGTAGCAATCAGCCCCAGCATTTT
length: 14
size: .
D: .
J: TRBJ1-5
V: TRBV10-1

CDR3: CASSSVFNQPQHF
DNA: TGTGCCAGTAGTTCTGTCTTCAATCAGCCCCAGCATTTT
length: 13
size: .
D: .
J: TRBJ1-5
V: TRBV19

CDR3: CASSRQRGGETQYF
DNA: TGTGCCAGTAGTAGACAGAGAGGGGGAGAGACCCAGTACTTC
length: 14
size: .
D: .
J: TRBJ2-5
V: TRBV19

CDR3: CASSLGGQSEAFF
DNA: TGTGCCAGCAGCTTAGGAGGGCAGAGTGAAGCTTTCTTT
length: 13
size: .
D: .
J: TRBJ1-1
V: TRBV7-9

CDR3: CSVEWAQQETQYF
DNA: TGCAGCGTTGAATGGGCACAGCAAGAGACCCAGTACTTC
length: 13
size: .
D: .
J: TRBJ2-5
V: TRBV29-1

CDR3: CASSLWGAGSQPQHF
DNA: TGCGCCAGCAGCTTGTGGGGGGCTGGGAGTCAGCCCCAGCATTTT
length: 15
size: .
D: .
J: TRBJ1-5
V: TRBV5-1

CDR3: CASRGQGREKLFF
DNA: TGTGCCAGCAGGGGACAGGGCCGGGAAAAACTGTTTTTT
length: 13
size: .
D: TRBD1
J: TRBJ1-4
V: TRBV28

CDR3: CASNWDRATEAFF
DNA: TGTGCCAGCAACTGGGACAGGGCCACTGAAGCTTTCTTT
length: 13
size: .
D: TRBD1
J: TRBJ1-1
V: TRBV2

CDR3: CASSPARGQETQYF
DNA: TGTGCCAGCTCACCAGCTAGGGGGCAAGAGACCCAGTACTTC
length: 14
size: .
D: .
J: TRBJ2-5
V: TRBV18

CDR3: CASSSGTGGRGETQYF
DNA: TGTGCCAGCAGCTCAGGGACCGGGGGTAGGGGGGAGACCCAGTACTTC
length: 16
size: .
D: .
J: TRBJ2-5
V: TRBV5-6

CDR3: CASVPGTYQPQHF
DNA: TGTGCCAGCGTACCGGGGACCTATCAGCCCCAGCATTTT
length: 13
size: .
D: .
J: TRBJ1-5
V: TRBV6-5

CDR3: CASSFGGGIYNEQFF
DNA: TGCGCCAGCAGCTTTGGGGGTGGGATTTACAATGAGCAGTTCTTC
length: 15
size: .
D: .
J: TRBJ2-1
V: TRBV5-1

CDR3: CASSQETGRSPLHF
DNA: TGTGCCAGCAGCCAGGAGACGGGGAGATCACCCCTCCACTTT
length: 14
size: .
D: .
J: TRBJ1-6
V: TRBV7-2

CDR3: CASSLEAGMNTEAFF
DNA: TGTGCCAGCAGCTTAGAGGCAGGGATGAACACTGAAGCTTTCTTT
length: 15
size: .
D: .
J: TRBJ1-1
V: TRBV7-9

CDR3: CASSTEAGGPSDEQFF
DNA: TGCGCCAGCAGCACGGAGGCGGGAGGGCCGTCTGATGAGCAGTTCTTC
length: 16
size: .
D: TRBD2
J: TRBJ2-1
V: TRBV5-1

CDR3: CASSRTSGSYNEQFF
DNA: TGTGCCAGTAGCCGGACTAGCGGTTCCTACAATGAGCAGTTCTTC
length: 15
size: .
D: TRBD2
J: TRBJ2-1
V: TRBV19

CDR3: CASSGGTGGSGELFF
DNA: TGTGCCAGCAGTGGCGGGACAGGGGGCTCCGGGGAGCTGTTTTTT
length: 15
size: .
D: TRBD1
J: TRBJ2-2
V: TRBV6-5

CDR3: CASSIGPTERANPYEQYF
DNA: TGTGCCAGTAGTATAGGACCCACCGAGCGGGCGAACCCCTACGAGCAGTACTTC
length: 18
size: .
D: .
J: TRBJ2-7
V: TRBV19

CDR3: CASSVGTQFNQPQHF
DNA: TGTGCCAGCAGCGTCGGGACACAGTTCAATCAGCCCCAGCATTTT
length: 15
size: .
D: .
J: TRBJ1-5
V: TRBV9

CDR3: CASSLRQDYGYTF
DNA: TGTGCCAGCAGTTTGAGGCAGGACTATGGCTACACCTTC
length: 13
size: .
D: .
J: TRBJ1-2
V: TRBV28

CDR3: CASSIQGTDSNQPQHF
DNA: TGTGCCAGTAGCATACAGGGGACAGATAGCAATCAGCCCCAGCATTTT
length: 16
size: once
D: TRBD1
J: TRBJ1-5
V: TRBV19

CDR3: CASSEDRDPREAFF
DNA: TGTGCCAGCAGTGAGGACAGGGACCCTAGGGAAGCTTTCTTT
length: 14
size: .
D: TRBD1
J: TRBJ1-1
V: TRBV6-4

CDR3: CASSPTGQGAGEKLFF
DNA: TGTGCCAGCTCACCTACTGGACAGGGGGCAGGTGAAAAACTGTTTTTT
length: 16
size: .
D: TRBD1
J: TRBJ1-4
V: TRBV18

CDR3: CASSESPSSGSYNEQFF
DNA: TGTGCCAGCAGTGAATCCCCCTCTAGCGGCTCTTACAATGAGCAGTTCTTC
length: 17
size: .
D: TRBD2
J: TRBJ2-1
V: TRBV25-1

CDR3: CASSLASTGLGSTEAFF
DNA: TGCGCCAGCAGCTTGGCCTCGACAGGGCTCGGGAGCACTGAAGCTTTCTTT
length: 17
size: .
D: TRBD1
J: TRBJ1-1
V: TRBV5-1